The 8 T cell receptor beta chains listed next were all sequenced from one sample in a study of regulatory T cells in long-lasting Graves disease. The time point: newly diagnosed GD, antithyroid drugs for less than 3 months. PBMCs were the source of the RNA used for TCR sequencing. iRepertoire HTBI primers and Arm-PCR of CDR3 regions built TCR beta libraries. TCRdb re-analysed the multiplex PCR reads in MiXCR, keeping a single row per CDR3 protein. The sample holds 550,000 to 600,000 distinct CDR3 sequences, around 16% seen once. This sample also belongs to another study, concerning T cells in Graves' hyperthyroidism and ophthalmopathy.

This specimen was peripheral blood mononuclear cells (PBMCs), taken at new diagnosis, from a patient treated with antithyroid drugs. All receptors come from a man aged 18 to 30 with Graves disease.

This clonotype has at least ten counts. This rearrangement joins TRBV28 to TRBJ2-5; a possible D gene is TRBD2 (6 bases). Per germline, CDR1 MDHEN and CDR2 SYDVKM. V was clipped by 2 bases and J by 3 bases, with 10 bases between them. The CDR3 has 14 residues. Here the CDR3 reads CASSLAGSEETQYF. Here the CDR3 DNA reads TGTGCCAGCAGTTTAGCGGGATCCGAAGAGACCCAGTACTTC.

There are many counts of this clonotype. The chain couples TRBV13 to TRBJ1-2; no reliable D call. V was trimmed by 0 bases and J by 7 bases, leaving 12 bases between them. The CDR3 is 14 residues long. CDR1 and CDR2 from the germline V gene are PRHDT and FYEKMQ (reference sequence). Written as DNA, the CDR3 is TGTGCCAGCAGCTTAGGCTTACAGATCTCTGGCTACACCTTC. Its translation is CASSLGLQISGYTF.

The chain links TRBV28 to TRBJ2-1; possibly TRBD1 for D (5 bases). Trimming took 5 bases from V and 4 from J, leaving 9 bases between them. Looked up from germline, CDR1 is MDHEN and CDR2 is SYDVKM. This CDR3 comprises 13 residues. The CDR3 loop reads CASSNTGYNEQFF. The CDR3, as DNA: TGTGCCAGCAGTAATACAGGTTACAATGAGCAGTTCTTC.

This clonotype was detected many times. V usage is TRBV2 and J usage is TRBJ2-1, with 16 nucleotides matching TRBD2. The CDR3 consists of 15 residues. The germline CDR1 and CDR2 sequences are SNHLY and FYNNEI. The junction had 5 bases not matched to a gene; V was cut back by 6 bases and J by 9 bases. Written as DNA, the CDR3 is TGTGCCAGCAGCGCCGGGACTAGCGGGAGGGTTGAGCAGTTCTTC. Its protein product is CASSAGTSGRVEQFF.

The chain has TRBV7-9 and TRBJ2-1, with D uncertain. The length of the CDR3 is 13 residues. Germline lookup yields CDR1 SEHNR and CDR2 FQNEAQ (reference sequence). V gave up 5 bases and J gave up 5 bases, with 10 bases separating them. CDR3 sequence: CASSKPLHNEQFF. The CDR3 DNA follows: TGTGCCAGCAGCAAACCTCTACACAATGAGCAGTTCTTC.

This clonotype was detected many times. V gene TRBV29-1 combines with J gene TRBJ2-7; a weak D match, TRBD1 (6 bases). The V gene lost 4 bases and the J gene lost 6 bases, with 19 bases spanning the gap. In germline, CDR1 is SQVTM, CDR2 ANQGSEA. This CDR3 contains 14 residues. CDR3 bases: TGCAGCGTTGTTGGTGACATGAGGGGGATCGAGCAGTACTTC. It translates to CSVVGDMRGIEQYF.

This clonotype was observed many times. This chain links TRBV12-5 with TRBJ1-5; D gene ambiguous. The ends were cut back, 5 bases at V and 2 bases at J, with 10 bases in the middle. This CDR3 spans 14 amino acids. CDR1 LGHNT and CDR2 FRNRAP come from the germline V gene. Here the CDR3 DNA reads TGTGCTAGTGGTCCGCAGGCTGGCAATCAGCCCCAGCATTTT. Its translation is CASGPQAGNQPQHF.

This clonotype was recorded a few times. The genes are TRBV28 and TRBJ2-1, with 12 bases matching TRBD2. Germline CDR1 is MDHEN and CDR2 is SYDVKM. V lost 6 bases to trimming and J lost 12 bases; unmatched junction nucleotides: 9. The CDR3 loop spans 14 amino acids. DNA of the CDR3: TGTGCCAGCAGCCAAACTAGCGGGAGGTGGGTGCAGTTCTTC. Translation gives CASSQTSGRWVQFF.